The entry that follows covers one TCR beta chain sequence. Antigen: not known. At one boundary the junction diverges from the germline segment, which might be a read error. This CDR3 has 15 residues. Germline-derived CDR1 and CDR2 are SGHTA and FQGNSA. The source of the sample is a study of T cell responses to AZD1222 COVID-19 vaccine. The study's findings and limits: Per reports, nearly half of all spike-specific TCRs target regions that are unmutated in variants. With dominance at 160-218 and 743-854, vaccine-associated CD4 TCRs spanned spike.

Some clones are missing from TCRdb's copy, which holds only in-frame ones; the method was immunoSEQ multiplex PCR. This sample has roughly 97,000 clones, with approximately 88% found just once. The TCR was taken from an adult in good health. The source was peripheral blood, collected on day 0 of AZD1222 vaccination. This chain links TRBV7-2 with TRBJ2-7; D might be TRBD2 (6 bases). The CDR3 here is CASSLGPGDTYEQYF. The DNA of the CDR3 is TGTGCCAGCAGTTTAGGCCCGGGAGACACCTACGAGCAGTACTTC.